This T cell receptor (beta chain) is from a study of identifying expanded T cells in peripheral blood (dated by TCRdb to the late 2010s). Regarding the study in general: Technical replicates were generated by sequencing separate aliquots of the same genomic DNA pool, with four replicates compared pairwise. Study-wide findings and limitations: For all healthy donors, the variance in clone template counts between roughly 2-week samples rose significantly as total template count increased. It was expected by the authors that biological variance in healthy repertoires might increase further over much longer intervals, such as months to years. Both the number of clones called differentially abundant and the false-positive rate were significantly reduced by the beta-binomial model across all healthy-donor time intervals. About 1.2 differentially abundant clones were flagged by the binomial model between technical replicates, whereas about 15 and 18 were flagged over about two weeks and four weeks, respectively.

No immune events such as infections were documented for the healthy donors during the collection period. Time-dependent variance in a beta-binomial model of T-cell clone differential abundance was calibrated using healthy-donor blood repertoires as a training cohort. The training cohort included 10 or so healthy donors, of whom 3 were female and 7 were male. On average the donors were 43 years old, and their ages spanned about 25 to 64 years. Whole blood from each healthy donor was obtained from a commercial supplier and was collected at three time points roughly 13 days apart. For immunosequencing, genomic DNA was extracted from unsorted whole blood. TCRbeta CDR3 regions were profiled with the immunoSEQ Assay using bias-controlled multiplex PCR amplification of genomic DNA. The authors' analysis ran thus. To quantify the absolute abundance of each unique TCRbeta CDR3 region, the sequences were collapsed and filtered. Differential abundance was tested with two models: a binomial (Fisher-equivalent) model and a beta-binomial model that adds time-dependent variance fitted from healthy donors. Clones with fewer than 5 combined templates were excluded, and clones with Benjamini-Hochberg FDR below 0.01 were called differentially abundant. The form v = (b*log(k)+a)^2 was used to model beta-binomial variance as a function of total template count across the two samples. The immuneACCESS repertoire file appears here via TCRdb, limited to in-frame rearrangements. These files lack a portion of the clones; in checked studies, under half of the deficit traces to unresolved V genes, and the cause of the others is not known. V and J calls and clone size are copied from that table; D and trimming were computed from the DNA. Counted in this sample were about 130,000 clones; roughly 90% of them appeared once. The ten largest clones take up 7% to 10% of the sample.

CDR1 is given as MDHEN and CDR2 as SYDVKM, both from the germline V gene. Reading from cysteine to phenylalanine, the CDR3 counts 13 amino acids. Here the CDR3 DNA is all that survives: 39 bases in frame from base 1. V is pared back by 4 bases and J by 8 bases, with 14 bases lying between the germline termini. As concerns this clone: Its antigen specificity is not known. No base quality values were provided; no much bigger clone lies one nucleotide off.

The TCR originated in a person aged 18 to 75 in good health. The rearranged segments are TRBV28 and TRBJ1-2; the D region possibly corresponds to TRBD1 (6 bases align). What was sequenced was blood. The CDR3 in this case is CASSSDRRGGYTF. The DNA sequence is TGTGCCAGCAGTTCCGACAGGAGGGGCGGCTACACCTTC.